This is a list of T cell receptor beta chains from one sample in a study of Graves' ophthalmopathy and Graves' hyperthyroidism. TCRdb processed the multiplex PCR reads anew with MiXCR; each CDR3 protein has one entry. The sample records hundreds of thousands of distinct CDR3 sequences, 20% to 25% being singletons. The sequenced material came from peripheral blood. Every receptor here comes from a woman between 18 and 30 years old with stable Graves' hyperthyroidism. Both conserved end residues are part of each CDR3. Each record gives: J gene, D gene, clone size, V gene, CDR3 protein, CDR3 DNA. The D gene is left open where the match is weak. Size is stated for part of the rows, as once, few or many counts, or as a class when the clone is expanded.

TRBJ2-7	NA	many	TRBV6-1	CASNLRSDLSYEQYF	TGTGCCAGCAACCTTAGGAGCGATCTCTCCTACGAGCAGTACTTC
TRBJ2-7	TRBD1	NA	TRBV6-2/TRBV6-3	CASSLRTGTDLYEQYF	TGTGCCAGCAGTTTGCGGACCGGGACAGACCTCTACGAGCAGTACTTC
TRBJ2-5	NA	many	TRBV7-2	CASSLDPGQETQYF	TGTGCCAGCAGCTTAGATCCGGGTCAGGAGACCCAGTACTTC
TRBJ2-7	NA	few	TRBV30	CAWSAGLAYYEQYF	TGTGCCTGGAGTGCGGGCCTAGCGTACTACGAGCAGTACTTC
TRBJ1-1	NA	NA	TRBV19	CASSIEGLTEAFF	TGTGCCAGTAGTATAGAGGGACTGACTGAAGCTTTCTTT
TRBJ2-2	TRBD1	many	TRBV5-1	CASTYRGSDTGELFF	TGCGCCAGCACCTACAGGGGATCGGACACCGGGGAGCTGTTTTTT
TRBJ1-2	NA	NA	TRBV24-1	CATSEGGPGRYTF	TGTGCCACCAGTGAAGGAGGGCCAGGCCGCTACACCTTC
TRBJ2-5	NA	NA	TRBV7-7	CASSLDWRQETQYF	TGTGCTAGCAGCTTAGACTGGCGACAAGAGACCCAGTACTTC
TRBJ1-6	NA	many	TRBV6-1	CASRSDAYNSPLHF	TGTGCCAGCAGGTCGGACGCCTATAATTCACCCCTCCACTTT
TRBJ2-7	TRBD2	many	TRBV12-3/TRBV12-4	CASNPSSGRVNEQHF	TGTGCCAGCAATCCTTCTAGCGGGAGGGTCAACGAGCAGCACTTC
TRBJ1-1	TRBD1	few	TRBV20-1	CSASGRGGVTEAFF	TGCAGTGCTAGTGGAAGAGGGGGCGTGACTGAAGCTTTCTTT
TRBJ1-1	NA	many	TRBV12-3/TRBV12-4	CASSLIVGTEAFF	TGTGCCAGCAGTTTAATAGTGGGCACTGAAGCTTTCTTT
TRBJ2-5	TRBD2	many	TRBV27	CASSFWASGNTETQYF	TGTGCCAGCAGTTTCTGGGCTAGCGGGAATACGGAGACCCAGTACTTC
TRBJ1-1	NA	many	TRBV7-9	CASNLGGTEAFF	TGTGCCAGCAACCTAGGGGGTACTGAAGCTTTCTTT
TRBJ2-7	NA	many	TRBV10-3	CAISDNYEQYF	TGTGCCATCAGTGACAACTACGAGCAGTACTTC
TRBJ1-2	NA	many	TRBV9	CASSGLTGRRLDGYTF	TGTGCCAGCAGCGGACTTACAGGGCGTCGATTGGATGGCTACACCTTC
TRBJ2-5	TRBD2	NA	TRBV7-8	CASSIGTSGGNGETQYF	TGTGCCAGCAGCATCGGGACTAGCGGGGGAAACGGAGAGACCCAGTACTTC
TRBJ2-7	TRBD2	NA	TRBV11-1	CASSATLAGRNYEQCF	TGTGCCAGCAGCGCCACTCTAGCGGGTCGAAATTACGAGCAGTGCTTC
TRBJ2-7	NA	many	TRBV5-1	CASSEEGSYEQYF	TGCGCCAGCAGCGAAGAGGGCTCCTACGAGCAGTACTTC
TRBJ2-7	NA	many	TRBV10-3	CAISSWGQRNEQYF	TGTGCCATCAGTTCTTGGGGGCAAAGGAACGAGCAGTACTTC
TRBJ2-7	TRBD1	few	TRBV24-1	CATSVRGQGSEQYF	TGTGCCACCAGTGTTAGGGGACAGGGCTCCGAGCAGTACTTC
TRBJ2-7	NA	NA	TRBV19	CASSIRGYAYEQYF	TGTGCCAGTAGTATTAGGGGGTATGCCTACGAGCAGTACTTC
TRBJ2-7	NA	many	TRBV9	CASSGTSSSYEQYF	TGTGCCAGCAGCGGGACTTCGAGCTCCTACGAGCAGTACTTC
TRBJ1-6	NA	NA	TRBV4-3	CASSQDPQRNSPLHF	TGCGCCAGCAGCCAAGATCCACAGCGAAATTCACCCCTCCACTTT
TRBJ1-3	NA	many	TRBV12-3/TRBV12-4	CASSHFFWLGSGNTIYF	TGTGCCAGCAGCCATTTCTTCTGGCTAGGCTCTGGAAACACCATATATTTT
TRBJ1-1	NA	NA	TRBV12-3/TRBV12-4	CASSLALFFTDGNTEAFF	TGTGCCAGCAGTTTAGCGCTGTTTTTTACCGACGGGAACACTGAAGCTTTCTTT
TRBJ1-1	NA	many	TRBV2	CASSEGAEKAFF	TGTGCCAGCAGTGAAGGGGCCGAGAAAGCTTTCTTT